The 8 T cell receptor beta chains below come from one sample, sequenced in a study of blood T cell repertoires in COVID-19. Sequenced by immunoSEQ multiplex PCR; TCRdb stores in-frame clones only, minus some. The sample lists about 200,000 clones, roughly 85% occurring once. Source material: PBMCs or T cells enriched from blood (not recorded which). The receptors here all came from a man in his forties who had recovered from COVID-19.

CDR3 in amino acids: CASSRTGLAGDYEQYF. CDR3 DNA sequence: TGTGCCAGCAGCCGAACCGGACTAGCGGGTGACTACGAGCAGTACTTC. The genes are TRBV27 and TRBJ2-7, with 11 bases aligning to TRBD2. The ends lost 6 bases at V and 3 bases at J; junction bases unmatched: 10. This CDR3 contains 16 residues. Germline-derived CDR1 and CDR2 are MNHEY and SMNVEV (reference sequence).

The rearrangement joins TRBV2 to TRBJ2-4; TRBD1 matches at 7 bases. V lost 4 bases to trimming and J lost 12 bases; unmatched junction nucleotides: 3. CDR1 SNHLY and CDR2 FYNNEI come from the germline V gene. This CDR3 has 11 residues. This CDR3 is CASSAGTAQYF. The CDR3, as DNA: TGTGCCAGCAGTGCCGGGACAGCTCAGTACTTC.

The rearrangement links TRBV19 to TRBJ2-2, with 9 bases lining up with TRBD2. This CDR3 region has 16 residues. Unmatched junction bases numbered 4, after V lost 4 bases and J lost 1 base. Germline CDR1 is LNHDA and CDR2 is SQIVND (reference sequence). The CDR3 loop is CASSKTSGLNTGELFF. CDR3 nucleotide sequence: TGTGCCAGTAGTAAGACTAGCGGCTTGAACACCGGGGAGCTGTTTTTT.

The chain carries TRBV28 and TRBJ1-2; 7 nucleotides match TRBD1. V trimming: 7 bases; J trimming: 5 bases; junction bases outside the gene matches: 13. Germline CDR1 and CDR2: MDHEN and SYDVKM. The CDR3 totals 15 residues. DNA for the CDR3: TGTGCCAGCAATTCTGTTGACAGGGAGTCGTATGGCTACACCTTC. Its protein product is CASNSVDRESYGYTF.

Written as DNA, the CDR3 is TGTGCCAGTCGACCTTTCCAGGGGGCTGTGCAGCCCCAGCATTTT. This codes for CASRPFQGAVQPQHF. The chain employs TRBV19 and TRBJ1-5; 8 bases line up with TRBD1. From germline, CDR1 is LNHDA and CDR2 SQIVND (reference sequence). J was trimmed by 7 bases and V by 8 bases; bases with no gene match: 13. This CDR3 contains 15 residues. Full variable domain (remainder filled in from reference TRBV19 and TRBJ1-5): DGGITQSPKYLFRKEGQNVTLSCEQNLNHDAMYWYRQDPGQGLRLIYYSQIVNDFQKGDIAEGYSVSREKKESFPLTVTSAQKNPTAFYLCASRPFQGAVQPQHFGDGTRLSIL.

The genes are TRBV28 and TRBJ2-1, with D maybe TRBD2 (6 bases). The CDR3 is made up of 15 amino acids. The germline V and J ends were trimmed by 3 bases and 0 bases, with 9 bases remaining between them. Germline-derived CDR1 and CDR2 are MDHEN and SYDVKM. This CDR3 reads CASSFAGSSYNEQFF. CDR3 sequence (DNA): TGTGCCAGCAGTTTTGCGGGGAGCTCCTACAATGAGCAGTTCTTC. The full variable domain, its missing parts supplied by reference TRBV28 and TRBJ2-1, is DVKVTQSSRYLVKRTGEKVFLECVQDMDHENMFWYRQDPGLGLRLIYFSYDVKMKEKGDIPEGYSVSREKKERFSLILESASTNQTSMYLCASSFAGSSYNEQFFGPGTRLTVL.

The CDR3 region has the DNA TGTGCCAGCAGTCCAGGGGCGACACCCCTCCACTTT. Translated: CASSPGATPLHF. The chain uses TRBV6-5 and TRBJ1-6, with D possibly matching TRBD1 (6 bases). Germline loops: CDR1 MNHEY, CDR2 SVGAGI. CDR3 length: 12 amino acids. V was pared by 5 bases and J by 11 bases, with 10 bases between.

This rearrangement joins TRBV4-1 to TRBJ1-1; D is undetermined. Trimming pared 4 bases from V and 7 bases from J, leaving 13 bases between. The CDR3 runs to 13 residues. Germline-derived CDR1 and CDR2 are MGHRA and YSYEKL. CDR3 sequence (DNA): TGCGCCAGCAGCCCCCCCGGGTCGATTGAAGCTTTCTTT. It is translated as CASSPPGSIEAFF.